These T cell receptor beta chains were read from a single sample in a study of molecular identifiers for immune sequencing clone quantification. TCRdb reprocessed the PCR reads via MiXCR and lists one record per CDR3 protein. The data show a few hundred thousand distinct CDR3 sequences, around 23% seen once. Sequences were obtained from naive CD8+ T cells from blood, with Jurkat cell RNA spiked in. These receptors all come from a human donor in good health. Some libraries in this study had Jurkat cell RNA spiked in. The CDR3 runs from the conserved cysteine through the conserved F or W. The order of the fields is clone size, V gene, J gene, D gene, CDR3 protein, CDR3 DNA. A D gene is named only where the DNA matches it firmly. Clone size appears in some rows only: once, few, many, or a class for an expanded clone.

-	TRBV5-4	TRBJ1-1	-	CASSPVPGSTEAFF	TGTGCCAGCAGTCCGGTCCCGGGGAGCACTGAAGCTTTCTTT
few	TRBV28	TRBJ1-3	-	CASSAEGGNTIYF	TGTGCCAGCAGTGCCGAGGGGGGAAACACCATATATTTT
few	TRBV20-1	TRBJ1-5	-	CGAQYRSSNQPQHF	TGCGGTGCTCAATACAGGTCTAGCAATCAGCCCCAGCATTTT
many	TRBV13	TRBJ2-5	TRBD1	CASSLDHRGQETQYF	TGTGCCAGCAGCCTAGATCACAGGGGGCAAGAGACCCAGTACTTC
-	TRBV30	TRBJ1-1	-	CAWSIGGLIEAFF	TGTGCCTGGAGTATTGGGGGGCTTATTGAAGCTTTCTTT
many	TRBV28	TRBJ1-5	-	CASSFSGNSNQPQHF	TGTGCCAGCAGTTTCTCAGGGAATAGCAATCAGCCCCAGCATTTT
-	TRBV7-6	TRBJ2-3	-	CASSLSGGTEDTQSF	TGTGCCAGCAGCTTATCGGGGGGCACAGAAGATACGCAGTCTTTT
few	TRBV30	TRBJ2-1	-	CAWSLGQINEQFF	TGTGCCTGGAGTCTAGGACAGATCAATGAGCAGTTCTTC
-	TRBV11-3	TRBJ2-7	TRBD1	CASFNKPGQGKYEQYF	TGTGCCAGCTTTAACAAACCGGGACAGGGGAAGTACGAGCAGTACTTC
-	TRBV3-1	TRBJ2-7	-	CASSQGPADSYEQYF	TGTGCCAGCAGCCAAGGACCAGCTGATTCCTACGAGCAGTACTTC
-	TRBV28	TRBJ2-1	-	CAISLRPGSSYNEQFF	TGTGCCATCAGTTTGAGGCCGGGGAGCTCCTACAATGAGCAGTTCTTC
-	TRBV28	TRBJ2-7	-	CASSPGTRADEQYF	TGTGCCAGCAGTCCCGGGACAAGGGCCGACGAGCAGTACTTC
few	TRBV11-2	TRBJ2-7	-	CASSPITSVQYF	TGTGCCAGCAGCCCGATTACGTCAGTGCAGTACTTC
-	TRBV4-1	TRBJ2-1	TRBD2	CASSQAAGGPSEQFF	TGCGCCAGCAGCCAAGCTGCGGGAGGGCCTAGTGAGCAGTTCTTC
-	TRBV19	TRBJ2-3	TRBD2	CASTSTSGSGLSQYF	TGTGCCAGTACCTCGACTAGCGGGAGCGGTTTGTCGCAGTATTTT
few	TRBV19	TRBJ2-3	-	CASSMFFGRTDTQYF	TGTGCCAGTAGTATGTTTTTCGGGCGCACAGATACGCAGTATTTT
-	TRBV27	TRBJ2-4	-	CASSLLAVSGQDKNIQYF	TGTGCCAGCAGTTTATTAGCGGTTAGTGGGCAGGACAAAAACATTCAGTACTTC
-	TRBV28	TRBJ1-5	-	CASSSPDGYSNQPQHF	TGTGCCAGCAGTAGCCCGGACGGATATAGCAATCAGCCCCAGCATTTT
few	TRBV9	TRBJ1-5	-	CASSVEGRVNQPQHF	TGTGCCAGCAGCGTAGAGGGCAGGGTAAATCAGCCCCAGCATTTT